The 9 T cell receptor beta chains listed next were all sequenced from one sample in a study of shared clonotypes between healthy human individuals. Naive CD8 cells, CD45RO-negative and positively selected for CCR7, excluded terminally differentiated effector memory CD45RA+ cells. The assay was immunoSEQ multiplex PCR, and TCRdb's table has in-frame clones only and misses some. The profile shows a few million clones, 90% to 95% of them singletons. Sequencing input: naive CD8+ T cells from PBMCs. The receptors here all came from a man younger than 35 in good health. Some clones in this sample may be carry-over from other donors' samples.

The chain carries TRBV27 and TRBJ2-3; possibly TRBD1 or TRBD2 for D (5 bases each). CDR1 is MNHEY, CDR2 SMNVEV, per germline (reference sequence). V dropped 8 bases and J dropped 6 bases, with 9 bases sitting between them. This CDR3 comprises 11 residues. The CDR3 DNA follows: TGTGCCAGCCACGAGGGGGATACGCAGTATTTT. It is translated as CASHEGDTQYF.

V is TRBV11-3 and J is TRBJ2-7; possibly TRBD1 or TRBD2 for D (6 bases each). V was shortened by 5 bases and J by 6 bases, with 14 bases between the two germline ends. Germline V lookup: CDR1 SGHNT, CDR2 YENEEA. The length of the CDR3 is 13 residues. This CDR3 is CASSRGGLGEQYF. The CDR3 DNA follows: TGTGCCAGCAGCCGAGGGGGGCTCGGCGAGCAGTACTTC. Complete variable domain (other parts from reference TRBV11-3 and TRBJ2-7): EAGVVQSPRYKIIEKKQPVAFWCNPISGHNTLYWYLQNLGQGPELLIRYENEEAVDDSQLPKDRFSAERLKGVDSTLKIQPAELGDSAVYLCASSRGGLGEQYFGPGTRLTVT.

With respect to this clone: Other DNA variants within this sample encode the same CDR3. The genes are TRBV9 and TRBJ2-7, with TRBD2 matching over 7 bases. CDR3 length: 14 residues. In germline, CDR1 is SGDLS, CDR2 YYNGEE. The J segment lost 6 bases and the V segment lost 0 bases, leaving 6 bases of the junction unmatched. CDR3 sequence (DNA): TGTGCCAGCAGCGTAGGCGGGAGCTTGGGCGAGCAGTACTTC. Encoded protein: CASSVGGSLGEQYF.

This CDR3 reads CASSFSGHLRNEQFF. The DNA for the CDR3 is TGTGCCAGCAGCTTCTCGGGACACCTGAGGAATGAGCAGTTCTTC. The V call is TRBV11-2, the J call TRBJ2-1; D might be TRBD1 (6 bases). The CDR3 loop spans 15 amino acids. V was cut by 3 bases and J by 7 bases, with 16 bases left in between. From germline, CDR1 is SGHAT and CDR2 FQNNGV. Based on the CDR3 plus reference TRBV11-2 and TRBJ2-1, the full variable domain is EAGVAQSPRYKIIEKRQSVAFWCNPISGHATLYWYQQILGQGPKLLIQFQNNGVVDDSQLPKDRFSAERLKGVDSTLKIQPAKLEDSAVYLCASSFSGHLRNEQFFGPGTRLTVL.

V gene TRBV27 combines with J gene TRBJ2-3; D assignment may be TRBD1 or TRBD2 (5 bases each). The V end lost 6 bases, the J end lost 4 bases, and 20 bases lay between the germline ends. Germline CDR1 reads MNHEY; CDR2 reads SMNVEV (reference sequence). The CDR3 is 16 amino acids. In DNA form, the CDR3 reads TGTGCCAGCAGCGAGAACGGGGCACCAAGGCCAGATACGCAGTATTTT. Protein sequence: CASSENGAPRPDTQYF.

A note on this clone: The junction departs from the called germline gene at one end, perhaps through a read error. The rearrangement joins TRBV7-2 to TRBJ2-5; 10 nucleotides line up with TRBD1. Germline CDR1 SGHTA, CDR2 FQGNSA. CDR3 length: 15 amino acids. The CDR3 sequence is CASSLGTGDGETQYF. The CDR3 nucleotides are TGTGCCAGCAGTTTAGGGACAGGGGATGGAGAGACCCAGTACTTC.

The chain links TRBV25-1 to TRBJ1-5; D unresolved. Per the germline V gene, CDR1 is MGHDK and CDR2 is SYGVNS. This CDR3 contains 14 residues. Trimming took 3 bases from V and 3 from J, leaving 9 bases between them. CDR3 residues: CASSDRNDNQPQHF. CDR3 in DNA: TGTGCCAGCAGTGACAGGAACGACAATCAGCCCCAGCATTTT.

This clone was observed a few times. The V gene is TRBV27, the J gene TRBJ1-2, with a possible D match to TRBD1 (6 bases). V dropped 6 bases and J dropped 2 bases, with 16 bases sitting between them. Per germline, CDR1 MNHEY and CDR2 SMNVEV (reference sequence). This CDR3 has 15 residues. The CDR3 sequence is CASRIQGQGNYGYTF. CDR3 nucleotide sequence: TGTGCCAGCAGGATACAGGGCCAGGGGAACTATGGCTACACCTTC.

The chain couples TRBV7-8 to TRBJ1-1, with a tentative D call TRBD1 (5 bases). Germline V gene sequence: CDR1 SGHVS, CDR2 FQNEAQ. Trimming stripped 6 bases from V and 11 bases from J, with 19 bases between. This CDR3 spans 13 amino acids. The CDR3 DNA reads as TGTGCCAGCAGTCAAAATGAGGGGAGAAGTGCTTTCTTT. It specifies CASSQNEGRSAFF.